A single sample is the source of the 9 T cell receptor beta chains below, sequenced in a study of blood T cell repertoires in COVID-19 (dated by TCRdb to 2018 to 2021). Library method: the immunoSEQ multiplex PCR assay. TCRdb limited this immuneACCESS table to in-frame rearrangements with V and J called. A share of clones is missing; checked studies link under half to unresolved V genes, and the rest is unexplained. The sample has tens of thousands of clones on record, roughly 80% of them singletons. The ten top clones hold 25% to 30% of the sample. Sequences were obtained from peripheral blood. The source of these receptors is a human donor in a cohort sampled during active COVID-19.

The chain joins TRBV29-1 to TRBJ1-1; a weak D match, TRBD1 (6 bases). Germline V gene lookup returns CDR1 SQVTM and CDR2 ANQGSEA. This CDR3 comprises 13 residues. Trimming cost V 6 bases and J 1 base, with 12 bases left between them. CDR3 bases: TGCAGCGTATATTTGGACAGGAACACTGAAGCTTTCTTT. It codes for CSVYLDRNTEAFF.

The genes are TRBV5-1 and TRBJ2-7, with 7 bases aligning to TRBD1. The trim removed 6 bases at V and 5 bases at J, leaving 5 bases unmatched. Per germline, CDR1 SGHRS and CDR2 YFSETQ. The CDR3 extends over 12 amino acids. The CDR3 protein is CASNHRGHEQYF. DNA of the CDR3: TGCGCCAGCAATCACAGGGGCCACGAGCAGTACTTC.

The chain is built from TRBV19 and TRBJ2-2, with 7 positions matching TRBD1. CDR3 size: 16 residues. CDR1 is LNHDA and CDR2 is SQIVND in the germline V gene (reference sequence). J gave up 5 bases and V 6 bases, and 12 bases lay outside the gene matches. The CDR3 reads CASSDNRGVGTGELFF. For the CDR3, the DNA is TGTGCCAGTAGCGACAACAGGGGAGTCGGGACCGGGGAGCTGTTTTTT.

CDR3 DNA: TGTGCCAGCTCACCACCGGGACAGGGGATCTCCTACGAGCAGTACTTC. Protein: CASSPPGQGISYEQYF. V usage is TRBV18 and J usage is TRBJ2-7; TRBD1 matches at 10 bases. The germline V gene has CDR1 KGHSH and CDR2 LQKENI. This CDR3 has 16 amino acids. After removal of 0 bases from V and 0 bases from J, the junction contained 2 bases not matched to a gene.

The chain recombines TRBV7-2 with TRBJ1-1; 8 nucleotides line up with TRBD1. The CDR3 consists of 15 residues. From germline, CDR1 is SGHTA and CDR2 FQGNSA. V was clipped by 6 bases and J by 5 bases; unmatched bases: 11. The CDR3 bases are TGTGCCAGCAGGTTCTCCCAGGGGGCGATGACTGAAGCTTTCTTT. Amino acid sequence: CASRFSQGAMTEAFF.

CDR3 bases: TGTGCCAGTAGTACTTTTTCAGGGGATGAGGCTTTCTTT. This codes for CASSTFSGDEAFF. V and J are TRBV19 and TRBJ1-1, with D perhaps matching TRBD1 (6 bases). V lost 4 bases to trimming and J lost 11 bases, with 17 bases between them. The CDR3 extends over 13 amino acids. From germline, CDR1 is LNHDA and CDR2 SQIVND (reference sequence). The entire variable domain, with the rest obtained from reference TRBV19 and TRBJ1-1, is as follows: DGGITQSPKYLFRKEGQNVTLSCEQNLNHDAMYWYRQDPGQGLRLIYYSQIVNDFQKGDIAEGYSVSREKKESFPLTVTSAQKNPTAFYLCASSTFSGDEAFFGQGTRLTVV.

This chain links TRBV2 with TRBJ1-2, with unresolved D. Trimming removed 3 bases at V and 4 bases at J, with 6 bases between. The germline gives CDR1 SNHLY, CDR2 FYNNEI. The CDR3 runs 12 residues. The CDR3 spells CASSEGPYGYTF. The CDR3 DNA follows: TGTGCCAGCAGTGAGGGCCCCTATGGCTACACCTTC.

This rearrangement joins TRBV29-1 to TRBJ1-4; D is undetermined. The CDR3 totals 10 residues. Germline CDR1 and CDR2: SQVTM and ANQGSEA. The V gene lost 5 bases and the J gene lost 8 bases, with 6 bases spanning the gap. The CDR3 DNA sequence: TGCAGCGTTCTCAGGGAAAAACTGTTTTTT. Its translation: CSVLREKLFF.

On this clone itself: This sample also contains other DNA sequences that code for the same CDR3. The chain uses TRBV5-4 and TRBJ2-2; TRBD2 agrees at 7 bases. The germline CDR1 and CDR2 sequences are SGHNT and YYREEE (reference sequence). Trimming cost V 1 base and J 1 base; bases outside gene matches: 4. This CDR3 region has 16 residues. The CDR3 region has the DNA TGTGCCAGCAGCTTGAGTGGCGGGGGGAACACCGGGGAGCTGTTTTTT. Its protein product is CASSLSGGGNTGELFF.